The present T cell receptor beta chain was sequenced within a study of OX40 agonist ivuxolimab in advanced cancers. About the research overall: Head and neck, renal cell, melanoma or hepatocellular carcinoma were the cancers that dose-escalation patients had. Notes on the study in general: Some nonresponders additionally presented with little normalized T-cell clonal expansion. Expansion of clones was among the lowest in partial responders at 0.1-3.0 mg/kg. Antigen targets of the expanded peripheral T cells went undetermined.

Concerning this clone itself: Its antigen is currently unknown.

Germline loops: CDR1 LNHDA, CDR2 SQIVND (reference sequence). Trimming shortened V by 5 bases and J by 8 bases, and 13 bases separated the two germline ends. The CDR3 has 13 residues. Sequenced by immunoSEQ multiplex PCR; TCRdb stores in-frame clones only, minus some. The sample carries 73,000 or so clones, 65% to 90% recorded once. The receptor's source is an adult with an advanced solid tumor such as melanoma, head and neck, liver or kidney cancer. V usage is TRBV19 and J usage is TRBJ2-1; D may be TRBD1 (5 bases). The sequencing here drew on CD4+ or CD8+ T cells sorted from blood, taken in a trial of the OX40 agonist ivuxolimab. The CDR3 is CASSRVQGDEQFF. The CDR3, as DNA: TGTGCCAGTAGTCGGGTGCAAGGGGATGAGCAGTTCTTC.